This TCR beta chain was captured by sequencing in a study of cytomegalovirus exposure and HLA in healthy donors. With 60 Vbeta and 13 Jbeta primers, the PCR was carried out. In the authors' methods: An analysis that came later counted 80 million or so unique TCR beta chains, 9 million to 12 million shared. Profiling relied on immunoSEQ multiplex PCR, and the TCRdb table lists in-frame clones only, not all of them. V, J and clone size reflect that table, while D and trimming were determined from the DNA. In total, the table holds fewer than 200,000 clones. Remarks on this clone: Its antigen remains unidentified.

General study findings and limits: Prior analysis indicated that the majority of TCR beta V segments exhibited productivity approximately 90% or approximately 30% of the time. Presence/absence results assume similar sequencing depth per donor, which may not hold.

There are 18 residues in the CDR3. Germline V CDR1 and CDR2: SEHNR, FQNEAQ (reference sequence). Trimming at V came to 4 bases and at J to 6 bases, leaving 13 bases not matched to a gene. The chain employs TRBV7-9 and TRBJ2-1; 12 positions match TRBD2. Material for sequencing was PBMCs. This sequence originates from a man aged 25-40 years in good health and CMV-seronegative. The CDR3 DNA reads as TGTGCCAGCAGCTCCCCCCCCCGACTAGCGGGAGTTGGCAATGAGCAGTTCTTC. It yields the protein CASSSPPRLAGVGNEQFF.